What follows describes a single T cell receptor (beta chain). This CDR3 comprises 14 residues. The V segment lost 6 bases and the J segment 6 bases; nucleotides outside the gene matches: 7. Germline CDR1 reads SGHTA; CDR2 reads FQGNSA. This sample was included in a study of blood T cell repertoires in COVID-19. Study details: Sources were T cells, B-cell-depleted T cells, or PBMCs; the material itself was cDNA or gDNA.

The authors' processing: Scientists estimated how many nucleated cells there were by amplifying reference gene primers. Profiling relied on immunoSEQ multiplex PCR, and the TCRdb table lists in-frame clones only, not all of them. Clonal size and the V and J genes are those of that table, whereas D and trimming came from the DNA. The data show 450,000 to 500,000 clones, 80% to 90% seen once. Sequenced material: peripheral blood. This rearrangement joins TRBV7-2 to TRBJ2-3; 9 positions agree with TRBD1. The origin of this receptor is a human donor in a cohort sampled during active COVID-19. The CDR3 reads CASRTGGIMDTQYF. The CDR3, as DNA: TGTGCCAGCAGGACAGGGGGAATAATGGATACGCAGTATTTT. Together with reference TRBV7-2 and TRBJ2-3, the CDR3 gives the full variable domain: GAGVSQSPSNKVTEKGKDVELRCDPISGHTALYWYRQSLGQGLEFLIYFQGNSAPDKSGLPSDRFSAERTGGSVSTLTIQRTQQEDSAVYLCASRTGGIMDTQYFGPGTRLTVL.